What follows is one TCR beta chain and its context. Antigen specificity is unknown. 60 Vbeta and 13 Jbeta primers were used in PCR. TCRdb's copy holds only in-frame clones and misses some; the assay was immunoSEQ multiplex PCR. This sample carries some 160,000 clones, over 75% of them seen once, and the ten largest clones take 1% to 1.5%. The data are from a study of cytomegalovirus exposure and HLA in healthy donors. General study points: In a later analysis, most CMV-associated TCR beta chains appeared HLA-restricted. Using the classifier, cytomegalovirus status was reportedly diagnosed with high specificity and sensitivity. Researchers left out some V segments, among them TRBV6-2 and TRBV6-3, as indistinguishable.

Healthy donors of bone marrow made up the group. Per the germline V gene, CDR1 is SQVTM and CDR2 is ANQGSEA. Trimming at V came to 4 bases and at J to 7 bases, leaving 3 bases not matched to a gene. The CDR3 loop spans 11 amino acids. The sequence was collected from a man aged 45 to 65 in good health and CMV-seropositive. Sequenced sample: PBMCs. The J gene is TRBJ1-1, the V gene TRBV29-1; 7 bases line up with TRBD1. The CDR3 spells CSVGWDSEAFF. The CDR3 region has the DNA TGCAGCGTTGGCTGGGACAGTGAAGCTTTCTTT.